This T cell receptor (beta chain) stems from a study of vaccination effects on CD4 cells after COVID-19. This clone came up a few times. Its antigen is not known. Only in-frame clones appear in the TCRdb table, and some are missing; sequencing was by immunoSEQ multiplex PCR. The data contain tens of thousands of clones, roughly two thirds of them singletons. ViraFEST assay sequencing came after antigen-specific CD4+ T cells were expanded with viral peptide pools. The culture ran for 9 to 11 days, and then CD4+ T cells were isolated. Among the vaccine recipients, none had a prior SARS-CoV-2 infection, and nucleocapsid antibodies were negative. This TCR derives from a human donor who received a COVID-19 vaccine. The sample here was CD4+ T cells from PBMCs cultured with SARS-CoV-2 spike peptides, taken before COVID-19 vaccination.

The chain's CDR3 is CASSQQKKTNTEAFF. The CDR3 DNA follows: TGCGCCAGCAGCCAACAGAAGAAGACGAACACTGAAGCTTTCTTT. The rearrangement uses TRBV4-1 and TRBJ1-1; no definite D call. CDR1 MGHRA and CDR2 YSYEKL come from the germline V gene. The CDR3 is made up of 15 amino acids. V dropped 2 bases and J dropped 1 base, with 11 bases sitting between them.